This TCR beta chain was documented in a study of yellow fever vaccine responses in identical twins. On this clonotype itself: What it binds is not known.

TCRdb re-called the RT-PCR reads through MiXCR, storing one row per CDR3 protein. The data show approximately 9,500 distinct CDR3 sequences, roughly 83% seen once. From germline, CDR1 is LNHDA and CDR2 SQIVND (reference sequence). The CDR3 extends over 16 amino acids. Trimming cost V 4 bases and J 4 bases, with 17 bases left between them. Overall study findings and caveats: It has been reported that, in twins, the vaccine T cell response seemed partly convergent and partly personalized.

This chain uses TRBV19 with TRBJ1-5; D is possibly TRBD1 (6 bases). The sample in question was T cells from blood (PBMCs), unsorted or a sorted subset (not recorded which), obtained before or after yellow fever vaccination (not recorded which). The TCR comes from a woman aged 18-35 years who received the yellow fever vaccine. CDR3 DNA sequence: TGTGCCAGTAGTACCCGTGGCGGGGGGACAAATCAGCCCCAGCATTTT. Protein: CASSTRGGGTNQPQHF. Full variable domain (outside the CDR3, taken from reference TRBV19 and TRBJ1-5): DGGITQSPKYLFRKEGQNVTLSCEQNLNHDAMYWYRQDPGQGLRLIYYSQIVNDFQKGDIAEGYSVSREKKESFPLTVTSAQKNPTAFYLCASSTRGGGTNQPQHFGDGTRLSIL.